This record covers a single T cell receptor (beta chain). As yet, its antigen is unknown. The repertoire was sequenced with immunoSEQ multiplex PCR; TCRdb's copy has only in-frame clones and lacks some. The sample comprises more than 40,000 clones, 83% of which are singletons, and over 40% rests with the top ten. The data belong to a study of Ad26.COV2.S vaccination and SARS-CoV-2 variants. Study-level points and caveats: Analyses that measured TCR breadth and depth may have underestimated total T cell responses. Spike-specific TCR breadth ran higher among vaccine recipients than placebo recipients. Reportedly, after vaccination the spike-specific CD8+ and CD4+ T cell responses displayed substantial breadth. Vaccine and placebo recipients had similar non-spike TCR breadth.

CDR3 length: 13 residues. With 2 bases removed from V and 7 bases from J, the gap between germline ends came to 9 bases. Germline V gene lookup returns CDR1 SGHDT and CDR2 YYEEEE. The TCR sequence derives from a human donor who had recovered from COVID-19. The gene calls are TRBV5-6 and TRBJ1-4, with a tentative D call TRBD1 (6 bases). This specimen was peripheral blood, taken after recovery from COVID-19. In nucleotides, the CDR3 is TGTGCCAGCAGCTTAAGGGGGGCTGAAAAACTGTTTTTT. It yields the protein CASSLRGAEKLFF.